Presented here are 18 T cell receptor beta chains from one specimen sequenced in a study of cytomegalovirus exposure and HLA in healthy donors. The PCR made use of 60 Vbeta and 13 Jbeta primers. Sequencing was performed with immunoSEQ multiplex PCR; in TCRdb, only in-frame clones are kept and a portion is missing. Among 64,000 or so clones listed, 70% were seen once. The specimen sequenced was PBMCs. These receptors were obtained from a woman between 45 and 65 years old in good health and CMV-seropositive.

This chain connects TRBV30 to TRBJ1-5, with D possibly TRBD1 on 5 matching bases. The germline CDR1 and CDR2 sequences are GTSNPN and SVGIG (reference sequence). V dropped 0 bases and J dropped 2 bases, with 11 bases sitting between them. This CDR3 spans 15 amino acids. The CDR3 sequence is CAWSVAGLGNQPQHF. CDR3 DNA: TGTGCCTGGAGTGTAGCAGGGCTGGGCAATCAGCCCCAGCATTTT.

The chain uses TRBV4-1 and TRBJ2-3; 11 bases are a match to TRBD2. Germline CDR1 is MGHRA and CDR2 is YSYEKL. The CDR3 covers 17 residues. The junction had 7 bases not matched to a gene; V was cut back by 3 bases and J by 2 bases. The CDR3 region is CASSQRVLAGDTDTQYF. Here the CDR3 DNA reads TGCGCCAGCAGCCAGAGAGTACTAGCGGGAGACACAGATACGCAGTATTTT.

The chain uses TRBV30 and TRBJ2-7, with 9 bases matching TRBD1. The CDR3 totals 12 residues. Per the germline V gene, CDR1 is GTSNPN and CDR2 is SVGIG (reference sequence). V lost 5 bases and J lost 5; bases outside the gene matches: 4. CDR3 amino acids: CAWQQGANEQYF. The CDR3 region has the DNA TGTGCCTGGCAACAGGGGGCCAACGAGCAGTACTTC.

The chain joins TRBV4-2 to TRBJ2-1, with 9 bases that match TRBD2. Trimming removed 0 bases from V and 1 base from J; junction bases left unmatched: 7. Germline CDR1 LGHNA, CDR2 YNFKEQ. The CDR3 sequence is 18 residues long. The CDR3 nucleotides read TGTGCCAGCAGCCAAGAACCGATGCTAGCGGGATCCTACAATGAGCAGTTCTTC. The encoded protein is CASSQEPMLAGSYNEQFF.

The chain carries TRBV28 and TRBJ1-2; 7 nucleotides align to TRBD1. The CDR3 contains 15 residues. In germline, CDR1 is MDHEN, CDR2 SYDVKM. V lost 6 bases and J lost 8; bases outside the gene matches: 15. This CDR3 reads CASSLETGTLTGYTF. The DNA of the CDR3 is TGTGCCAGCAGCCTAGAGACAGGGACCCTAACGGGCTACACCTTC.

The genes are TRBV6-1 and TRBJ2-1; 9 nucleotides align to TRBD1. CDR1 and CDR2 (germline): MNHNS, SASEGT. The CDR3 totals 15 residues. Trimming removed 6 bases from V and 2 bases from J; junction bases left unmatched: 5. The CDR3 region is CASSRDRATYNEQFF. CDR3 DNA: TGTGCCAGCAGCCGGGACAGGGCGACCTACAATGAGCAGTTCTTC.

A single count supports this clone. The CDR3 ends on some other residue instead of the conserved phenylalanine or tryptophan, so this is likely a read error. The DNA is omitted, as the CDR3 cannot be located on it reliably, and the CDR3 follows TCRdb's listing. The V gene is TRBV10-3, the J gene TRBJ2-7; the D call in the table, TRBD2, was not verified against the DNA. The germline V gene encodes CDR1 ENHRY and CDR2 SYGVKD. The CDR3 contains 14 residues when both ends are counted. This CDR3 reads CAISESGVERGSDL.

The chain has TRBV27 and TRBJ1-1, with a possible D match to TRBD1 (5 bases). V shed 7 bases and J shed 4 bases, with 16 bases lying between them. Germline lookup yields CDR1 MNHEY and CDR2 SMNVEV (reference sequence). This CDR3 contains 14 residues. The CDR3 region has the DNA TGTGCCAGCATTGAATGGCGGGGGGGCACTGAAGCTTTCTTT. Protein sequence: CASIEWRGGTEAFF.

The CDR3 is CATRESSYNSPLHF. In DNA, the CDR3 is TGCGCCACAAGGGAGAGCTCCTATAATTCACCCCTCCACTTT. The chain links TRBV4-3 to TRBJ1-6, with D unclear. V was trimmed by 10 bases and J by 0 bases, leaving 10 bases between them. Germline V gene data show CDR1 as LGHNA and CDR2 as YSLEER. The CDR3 is 14 residues long.

This clone was found a few times. The chain recombines TRBV10-3 with TRBJ1-3; TRBD1 matches 7 bases. CDR1 is ENHRY, CDR2 SYGVKD, per germline. Trimming at V came to 6 bases and at J to 4 bases, leaving 9 bases not matched to a gene. The length of the CDR3 is 15 residues. The CDR3 protein is CAISPATGTGNTIYF. The CDR3 DNA reads as TGTGCCATCAGCCCTGCGACAGGGACGGGAAACACCATATATTTT.

The chain employs TRBV5-6 and TRBJ2-7, with D possibly matching TRBD1 (5 bases). V lost 0 bases and J lost 4, with 14 bases in between. The CDR3 contains 15 residues. CDR1 and CDR2 from the germline V gene are SGHDT and YYEEEE. CDR3 DNA sequence: TGTGCCAGCAGCTTGGAGGGGTCGGGTTTGTACGAGCAGTACTTC. This gives the protein CASSLEGSGLYEQYF. Looking up the rest from reference TRBV5-6 and TRBJ2-7 gives the full variable domain: DAGVTQSPTHLIKTRGQQVTLRCSPKSGHDTVSWYQQALGQGPQFIFQYYEEEERQRGNFPDRFSGHQFPNYSSELNVNALLLGDSALYLCASSLEGSGLYEQYFGPGTRLTVT.

This clone appeared a few times. V is TRBV7-9 and J is TRBJ1-5; TRBD1 is a possible D gene (6 bases). The CDR3 loop spans 15 amino acids. Trimming removed 2 bases from V and 0 bases from J, with 8 bases in between. Germline V lookup: CDR1 SEHNR, CDR2 FQNEAQ (reference sequence). The CDR3 DNA reads TGTGCCAGCAGCTTATTAGGGGGTAGCAATCAGCCCCAGCATTTT. Its translation: CASSLLGGSNQPQHF.

V is TRBV29-1 and J is TRBJ2-7; D ambiguous. The ends were cut back, 3 bases at V and 5 bases at J, with 20 bases in the middle. Germline values: CDR1 SQVTM, CDR2 ANQGSEA. CDR3 length: 15 residues. In DNA form, the CDR3 reads TGCAGCGTTGAGATGGTAGCCGAGATGCCTAACGAGCAGTACTTC. It specifies CSVEMVAEMPNEQYF.

This chain joins TRBV2 and TRBJ2-1; 13 positions match TRBD2. V lost 2 bases and J lost 7; bases outside the gene matches: 2. The germline gives CDR1 SNHLY, CDR2 FYNNEI. The CDR3 totals 15 residues. The CDR3 region is CASSETGLAGNEQFF. In DNA, the CDR3 is TGTGCCAGCAGTGAAACGGGACTAGCGGGGAATGAGCAGTTCTTC.

By share, this clone counts as medium-sized. This chain joins TRBV19 and TRBJ2-7; D is unclear. V was clipped by 3 bases and J by 7 bases, with 13 bases between them. The CDR3 is 13 residues long. The germline CDR1 and CDR2 sequences are LNHDA and SQIVND (reference sequence). CDR3 bases: TGTGCCAGTAGTATTTTAGGAGAAGGTGAGCAGTACTTC. Translation: CASSILGEGEQYF.

The V gene is TRBV10-1, the J gene TRBJ2-5; 9 bases map to TRBD2. The germline CDR1 and CDR2 sequences are WNHNN and SYGVQD (reference sequence). The V and J ends lost 3 bases and 3 bases, in that order; junction bases with no gene match: 2. The CDR3 has 14 residues. The chain's CDR3 is CASSDGGGEETQYF. The CDR3, as DNA: TGCGCCAGCAGTGATGGCGGGGGGGAAGAGACCCAGTACTTC.

V usage is TRBV19 and J usage is TRBJ1-2; 7 nucleotides line up with TRBD1. The germline V gene has CDR1 LNHDA and CDR2 SQIVND (reference sequence). V lost 6 bases to trimming and J lost 0 bases; unmatched junction nucleotides: 1. This CDR3 spans 13 amino acids. CDR3 DNA: TGTGCCAGTAGCAGGGGGGCTAACTATGGCTACACCTTC. Residues: CASSRGANYGYTF.

V and J are TRBV10-1 and TRBJ1-1, with 7 positions matching TRBD1. Looked up from germline, CDR1 is WNHNN and CDR2 is SYGVQD (reference sequence). V lost 8 bases and J lost 1; bases outside the gene matches: 10. This CDR3 has 15 amino acids. The CDR3 DNA is TGCGCCAGCTCTCCGACAGGGATAGAGAACACTGAAGCTTTCTTT. Its protein is CASSPTGIENTEAFF.